This T cell receptor beta chain derives from a study of blood T cell repertoires in COVID-19. Study as a whole: There were acute and convalescent COVID-19 samples, and they came from the United States, Italy and Spain. Nucleic acid was either cDNA or gDNA, and it came from T cells, B-cell-depleted T cells, or PBMCs.

Clones were read by immunoSEQ multiplex PCR, and TCRdb kept only the in-frame ones, dropping some. Found here are 100,000 or so clones, 80% to 95% of them singletons; the top ten hold 0.85% to 1%. The TCR sequence derives from a man between 60 and 70 years old with acute or convalescent COVID-19. Sequencing input: peripheral blood.

The CDR3 region is CASSQGVGRGEQYF. Here the CDR3 DNA reads TGTGCCAGCAGCCAAGGGGTCGGCAGGGGCGAGCAGTACTTC. V and J are TRBV14 and TRBJ2-7; TRBD1 is a possible D gene (6 bases). Between the trimmed V and J ends, which lost 1 base and 6 bases, there was a span of 13 bases. CDR1 is SGHDN and CDR2 is FVKESK in the germline V gene. This CDR3 contains 14 residues.